This T cell receptor beta chain was recorded in a study of blood T cells in healthy people across ages. For the second PCR, which ran for about 6 to 11 cycles, a sample-barcoded 5' primer and a J-beta primer mix were used. Sequencing recovered at least 2.5 million CDR3-containing paired-end reads from each sample. Via MiXCR, TCRdb re-called the 5' RACE reads, giving one row per CDR3 protein. This table has 1,300,000 or so distinct CDR3 sequences, approximately 59% appearing once. The CDR3 runs to 12 residues. The germline V gene encodes CDR1 DFQATT and CDR2 SNEGSKA (reference sequence). With 7 bases removed from V and 2 bases from J, the gap between germline ends came to 11 bases. The table lists this clonotype with a count of one.

The source of this sequence is a man between 18 and 29 years old in good health. The V call is TRBV20-1, the J call TRBJ1-2, with no clear D. The sequencing input was blood. CDR3 nucleotide sequence: TGCAGTGGGTCAACCCCGAACTATGGCTACACCTTC. This encodes CSGSTPNYGYTF.